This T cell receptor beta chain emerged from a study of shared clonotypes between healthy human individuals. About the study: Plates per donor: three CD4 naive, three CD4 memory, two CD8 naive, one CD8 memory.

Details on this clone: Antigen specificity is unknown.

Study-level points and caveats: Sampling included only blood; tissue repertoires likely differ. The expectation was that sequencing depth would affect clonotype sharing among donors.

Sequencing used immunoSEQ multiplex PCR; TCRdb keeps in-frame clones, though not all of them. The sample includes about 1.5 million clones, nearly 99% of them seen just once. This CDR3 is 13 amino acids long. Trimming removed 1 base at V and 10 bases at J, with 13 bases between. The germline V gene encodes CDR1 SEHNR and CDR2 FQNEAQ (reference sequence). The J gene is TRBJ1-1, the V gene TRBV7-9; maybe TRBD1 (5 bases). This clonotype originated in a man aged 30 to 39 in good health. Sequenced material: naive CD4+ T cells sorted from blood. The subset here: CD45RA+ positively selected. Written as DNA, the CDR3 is TGTGCCAGCAGCTTAGAGGGTGCAGGGCGAGCTTTCTTT. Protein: CASSLEGAGRAFF.